Described below is a single TCR beta chain sequence and its context. This entry is derived from a study of PD-L1 blockade in urothelial cancer. Study in general: Investigators checked blood 3 weeks (second dose) and 6 weeks after treatment start.

Data came from immunoSEQ multiplex PCR; TCRdb stores just in-frame clones and leaves some out. Of 60,000 to 65,000 clones listed, 80% to 85% are singletons. Time point in this sample: pretreatment peripheral blood. Here the sequenced sample was PBMCs, taken around atezolizumab (anti-PD-L1) treatment. This sequence originates from a man aged 65-85 years with urothelial cancer.

The CDR3 sequence is CASSVGTGSGYTF. The DNA for the CDR3 is TGTGCCAGCAGCGTAGGGACAGGGTCTGGCTACACCTTC. V and J are TRBV7-2 and TRBJ1-2; 9 nucleotides line up with TRBD1. The V gene's germline CDR1 is SGHTA and CDR2 FQGNSA. This CDR3 contains 13 residues. The V gene end was trimmed by 5 bases and the J gene end by 7 bases; junction bases not matched to a gene: 5.